The clone carrying this T cell receptor (beta chain) was detected once. This CDR3 contains 14 residues. V was clipped by 0 bases and J by 0 bases, with 5 bases between them. Per germline, CDR1 SGDLS and CDR2 YYNGEE. Original methodology: It was from reference gene primer amplification that nucleated cell counts were estimated. The protocol was immunoSEQ multiplex PCR, while the TCRdb copy is restricted to in-frame clones and leaves out a portion. That table gives V, J and clone size, and the DNA gave D and trimming. Here the sample spans roughly 250,000 clones, 80% to 90% being singletons. The data originate from a study of blood T cell repertoires in COVID-19. Study as a whole: In each case, the material was cDNA or gDNA derived from T cells, B-cell-depleted T cells, or PBMCs.

This clonotype was obtained from a woman aged 18-30 years who had recovered from COVID-19. The chain combines TRBV9 with TRBJ2-3; the D gene is possibly TRBD1 (5 bases). Sample: PBMCs or T cells enriched from blood (not recorded which). In nucleotides, the CDR3 is TGTGCCAGCAGCGTAGCAGGGAGCACAGATACGCAGTATTTT. It yields the protein CASSVAGSTDTQYF.